The TCR beta chain under discussion was sequenced for a study of T cell repertoires in cytomegalovirus infection. In TCRdb, the reads were re-called with MiXCR into one record per CDR3 protein. This sample has nearly 700,000 distinct CDR3 sequences, with 30% to 35% found just once. Findings and limits, study-wide: Using cumulative public TCR beta family frequency, the authors identified those who carried CMV together with the relevant HLA. Dominant in the ex vivo response were TCR beta clonotypes restricted by HLA-C and specific for CMV.

The germline V gene has CDR1 SGHRS and CDR2 YFSETQ. V dropped 4 bases and J dropped 0 bases, with 13 bases sitting between them. This CDR3 is 15 amino acids long. About this clonotype itself: Its antigen is not known.

The source was cultured PBMCs, collected from culture after CMV antigen stimulation. The TCR sequence derives from a human donor in good health (CMV status not recorded). Some clones in this sample may be carry-over from other donors' samples. The genes are TRBV5-1 and TRBJ1-1, with a possible D match to TRBD1 (6 bases). The CDR3 coding sequence is TGCGCCAGCAGCCTAGGGGGACTCGTGAACACTGAAGCTTTCTTT. As protein: CASSLGGLVNTEAFF.